This is a list of T cell receptor beta chains from one sample in a study of metastatic and nonmetastatic thyroid tumors. TCRdb re-clonotyped the PCR reads through MiXCR. In the table there are around 23,000 clones, around 21% of which are singletons. The material sequenced was blood. The source of these receptors is a female donor with papillary thyroid cancer or a benign thyroid nodule (not recorded which). Some clones in this sample may be carry-over from other donors' samples. The CDR3 runs from the conserved cysteine through the conserved F or W. D genes are given only for firm matches. Rows may omit the clone size; those that give it use once, few, many or a size class.

clone size | J gene | D gene | V gene | CDR3 DNA | CDR3 protein
few | TRBJ2-3 | TRBD1 | TRBV6-1 | TGTGCCAGCAGGAGCCCGGGACAGGGAAGGGATACGCAGTATTTT | CASRSPGQGRDTQYF
many | TRBJ2-2 | TRBD2 | TRBV6-6 | TGTGCCAGCACCAAAAGGGGCGCAAGACTAGCGGGAGACACCGGGGAGCTGTTTTTT | CASTKRGARLAGDTGELFF
many | TRBJ2-5 | . | TRBV3-1 | TGTGCCAGCAGCCAAGATAGGCCTACCCTGCGGGAGACCCAGTACTTC | CASSQDRPTLRETQYF
. | TRBJ1-1 | . | TRBV30 | TGTGCCTGGTCCGGAGCAGGGAACACTGAAGCTTTCTTT | CAWSGAGNTEAFF
. | TRBJ2-3 | . | TRBV28 | TGTGCCAGCAGTCCTGTGCGGGCGTTCAGCACAGATACGCAGTATTTT | CASSPVRAFSTDTQYF
. | TRBJ2-6 | TRBD1 | TRBV20-1 | TGCAGTGCTAGATATTGGGGACAGCCTGGGTCCAACGTCCTGACTTTC | CSARYWGQPGSNVLTF
many | TRBJ2-4 | . | TRBV3-1 | TGTGCCAGCAGCCAAGCAGGAAACATTCAGTACTTC | CASSQAGNIQYF
many | TRBJ2-1 | TRBD2 | TRBV6-1 | TGTGCCAGCAGTGAAAGTTTAGCGGGAGGCCGGGGCTCCTACAATGAGCAGTTCTTC | CASSESLAGGRGSYNEQFF
many | TRBJ2-2 | TRBD2 | TRBV9 | TGTGCCAGCAGCGCTAGCGGGAGCTCCCCCGGGGAGCTGTTTTTT | CASSASGSSPGELFF
few | TRBJ2-5 | TRBD1 | TRBV12-3/TRBV12-4 | TGTGCCAGCAGCTCAGTGGTCAGCAGGGGGGAGACCCAGTACTTC | CASSSVVSRGETQYF
many | TRBJ1-2 | . | TRBV11-2 | TGTGCCAGCAGCTTGGATCTCTTCCAGCCCTATGGCTACACCTTC | CASSLDLFQPYGYTF
many | TRBJ2-1 | TRBD2 | TRBV18 | TGTGCCAGCTCTCCTCGAACTAGCGCTATATACAATGAGCAGTTCTTC | CASSPRTSAIYNEQFF
many | TRBJ2-1 | . | TRBV6-4 | TGTGCCAGCAGTGACTCCCACAATGAGCAGTTCTTC | CASSDSHNEQFF
few | TRBJ1-2 | . | TRBV6-2/TRBV6-3 | . | CVSRSTGAGYGCTF
once | TRBJ2-1 | TRBD2 | TRBV19 | TGTGCCAGTATTTCGCGTGGCGGGAGTCATGTCAATGAGCAGTTCTTC | CASISRGGSHVNEQFF
many | TRBJ2-1 | . | TRBV4-1 | TGCGCCAGCAGCCAGCTACCCCCCCGGGACCCCGGTGAGCAGTTCTTC | CASSQLPPRDPGEQFF
. | TRBJ2-7 | TRBD2 | TRBV20-1 | TGCAGTGCTAGAGCTCCGGGGGGTGGTTTCGCCTACGAGCAGTACTTC | CSARAPGGGFAYEQYF
. | TRBJ1-6 | . | TRBV27 | TGTGCCAGCAGAAGGGAACTCCGCTCCTATAATTCACCCCTCCACTTT | CASRRELRSYNSPLHF
medium-sized | TRBJ2-3 | TRBD1 | TRBV12-3/TRBV12-4 | TGTGCCAGCAGGCGGACAGGGGTCCCAGATACGCAGTATTTT | CASRRTGVPDTQYF
many | TRBJ2-6 | . | TRBV11-2 | TGTGCCAGCAGCCCTCCGGGGATCGGGGCCAACGTCCTGACTTTC | CASSPPGIGANVLTF
. | TRBJ1-3 | . | TRBV19 | TGTGCCACCACTTACCGGGGATCTGGAAACACCATATATTTT | CATTYRGSGNTIYF
many | TRBJ2-3 | TRBD2 | TRBV6-4 | TGTGCCAGCAGTGAGTCTAGCGGGAGCACAGATACGCAGTATTTT | CASSESSGSTDTQYF
. | TRBJ2-3 | . | TRBV7-7 | TGTACCAGCAGCGAAAATAGCTGTTCCACAGATACGCAGTATTTT | CTSSENSCSTDTQYF
. | TRBJ2-1 | . | TRBV3-1 | TGTGCCAGCAGCCGCACATTGAGGAGGAATGAGCAGTTCTTC | CASSRTLRRNEQFF
many | TRBJ2-1 | . | TRBV27 | TGTGCCAGCAGTCCATTACGTCGGGGGTCCTACAATGAGCAGTTCTTC | CASSPLRRGSYNEQFF
many | TRBJ1-4 | . | TRBV20-1 | TGCAGTGCTAGAACAGCAAATGAAAAACTGTTTTTT | CSARTANEKLFF
many | TRBJ1-5 | TRBD1 | TRBV20-1 | TGCAGTGCTTGGAAGGGACAGAACCATCAGCCCCAGCATTTT | CSAWKGQNHQPQHF
many | TRBJ2-2 | . | TRBV6-2/TRBV6-3 | TGTGCCAGTAGGGGTCTCATTCCAGGCCGGGAGCTGTTTTTT | CASRGLIPGRELFF
many | TRBJ1-2 | . | TRBV20-1 | TGCAGTGCTAGCGATCCAGGGTTAGGGAACTATGGCTACACCTTC | CSASDPGLGNYGYTF
many | TRBJ2-4 | TRBD1 | TRBV29-1 | TGCAGCGTAGCACAGGGGGCCCCGGCCTTTGACAAAAACATTCAGTACTTC | CSVAQGAPAFDKNIQYF
medium-sized | TRBJ1-1 | TRBD1 | TRBV6-1 | TGTGCCAGCAGTACAGGGGACACTGAAGCTTTCTTT | CASSTGDTEAFF
many | TRBJ2-2 | . | TRBV20-1 | TGCAGTGCTAGTCTAACTTACACCGGGGAGCTGTTTTTT | CSASLTYTGELFF
few | TRBJ1-1 | . | TRBV7-8 | TGTGCCAGCAGCTCTACTACTGGGGGAACTGAAGCTTTCTTT | CASSSTTGGTEAFF
once | TRBJ2-7 | . | TRBV5-1 | TGCGCCAGCAGAGCCCAAAAGGGCTACGAGCAGTACTTC | CASRAQKGYEQYF
. | TRBJ2-2 | TRBD2 | TRBV19 | TGTGCCAGTAGTCTTATTAGCGGGACGAACACCGGGGAGCTGTTTTTT | CASSLISGTNTGELFF
many | TRBJ2-1 | TRBD2 | TRBV2 | TGTGCGTCAAATATCGGGCAGGGAGGGATAAATGAGCAGTTCTTC | CASNIGQGGINEQFF
once | TRBJ2-3 | . | TRBV14 | TGTGCCAGCAGCCGGATGGGACATCTAAGCACAGATACGCAGTATTTT | CASSRMGHLSTDTQYF
. | TRBJ2-3 | TRBD2 | TRBV11-2 | TGTGCCAGCAGCCGACTAGCCGGTATTAGCACAGATACGCAGTATTTT | CASSRLAGISTDTQYF
. | TRBJ2-7 | TRBD1 | TRBV24-1 | TGTGCCACCAGTGACTCAGCGGGACAGGGTCTCTACGAGCAGTACTTC | CATSDSAGQGLYEQYF
many | TRBJ1-1 | . | TRBV7-9 | TGTGCCAGCACCCCTAAACAGGGCGCCTTCCGTAGAGCTTTCTTT | CASTPKQGAFRRAFF
many | TRBJ2-5 | . | TRBV15 | TGTGCCACCAGCAGAGAAGGGCCAGAGACCCAGTACTTC | CATSREGPETQYF
. | TRBJ1-6 | . | TRBV9 | TGTGCCAGCAGCGTAGAGCCAGTTAGTAATTCACCCCTCCACTTT | CASSVEPVSNSPLHF
. | TRBJ2-1 | TRBD2 | TRBV6-1 | TGTGCCAGCAGTGAAGCGGATACTAGCGGGGGAGCTCGACACTTC | CASSEADTSGGARHF
many | TRBJ1-6 | TRBD1 | TRBV27 | TGTGCCAGCAGCTTCGGGACAGGATATAATTCACCCCTCCACTTT | CASSFGTGYNSPLHF
many | TRBJ2-7 | TRBD2 | TRBV7-9 | TGTGCCAGCAGCGGAGGACTAGCGGGCAACTACGAGCAGTACTTC | CASSGGLAGNYEQYF
. | TRBJ2-2 | TRBD2 | TRBV7-6 | TGTGCCAGCAGCTTATCGGCGGGGGGGCCCGGGGAGCTGTTTTTT | CASSLSAGGPGELFF
many | TRBJ2-1 | TRBD2 | TRBV4-3 | TGCGCCAGCAGCCAAGGAGCGGGAAGTGAGCAGTTCTTC | CASSQGAGSEQFF
. | TRBJ2-5 | . | TRBV4-1 | TGCGCCAGCAGCCAGGATAAAGGGACCCAGTACTTC | CASSQDKGTQYF
many | TRBJ2-7 | TRBD1 | TRBV5-1 | TGCGCCAGCAGCTTGTACCGGGACAGGGGGGATGAGCAGTACTTC | CASSLYRDRGDEQYF
. | TRBJ1-2 | . | TRBV11-2 | TGTGCCAGCAGCCCCCCAGGGCTGGTTTACACCTTC | CASSPPGLVYTF